This T cell receptor beta chain was sequenced in a study of a mutant IDH1 vaccine in newly diagnosed glioma. Study as a whole: Commencement of vaccination occurred 4-6 weeks following radiotherapy alone, or concurrently with temozolomide cycles. Patients under treatment included about 60% males and about 38% females and had a mean age of roughly 43 years. Patients got radiotherapy, temozolomide, or both beforehand, and most got both.

Time point specified: week 35, safety follow-up. In the vaccine, a single dose held 300 ug of the mutant IDH1 20-mer peptide, along with topical imiquimod. Vaccination of patients was performed eight times, in weeks 1, 3, 5, 7, 11, 15, 19 and 23. In the case of this clone: Its antigen is not identified.

Using immunoSEQ multiplex PCR, the repertoire was profiled, and TCRdb retains in-frame clones only, with some absent. The table includes 35,000 to 45,000 clones, 80% to 90% detected once. CDR3 length: 14 residues. Trimming pared 10 bases from V and 4 bases from J, leaving 17 bases between. Germline V gives CDR1 MNHNS, CDR2 SASEGT. This chain uses TRBV6-1 with TRBJ2-1; D tentatively fits TRBD1 or TRBD2 (5 bases each). The sample was PBMCs, taken from a glioma patient whose treatment included an IDH1 peptide vaccine. The TCR was taken from a man between 35 and 55 years old with glioma. Written as DNA, the CDR3 is TGTGCCACGACAGCCGGGGAAGGGTACAATGAGCAGTTCTTC. Protein product: CATTAGEGYNEQFF.